A selection of T cell receptor beta chains follows, all from one sample in a study of blood T cell repertoires in COVID-19. Measured with immunoSEQ multiplex PCR; TCRdb has only the in-frame clones, and not every one. Among 150,000 to 200,000 clones, more than 65% were seen once, and the ten largest hold around 8%. The sample consisted of peripheral blood. Receptor source: a woman aged 55-70 years with COVID-19, enrolled during active disease. The CDR3 runs from the conserved cysteine through the conserved F or W. Fields, in order: J gene, V gene, CDR3 protein.

J: TRBJ1-3
V: TRBV7-2
CDR3: CASSRGRNTIYF

J: TRBJ1-2
V: TRBV9
CDR3: CASSVGPARQGGGGYTF

J: TRBJ1-2
V: TRBV5-4
CDR3: CASSLTGALGYTF

J: TRBJ2-7
V: TRBV3-1/TRBV3-2
CDR3: CASSQGPGGYEQYF

J: TRBJ2-7
V: TRBV27
CDR3: CASSGRARYEQYF

J: TRBJ1-2
V: TRBV12-3/TRBV12-4
CDR3: CASSSGFIYGYTF

J: TRBJ2-5
V: TRBV10-3
CDR3: CAISEAGSGGTQYF

J: TRBJ1-5
V: TRBV2
CDR3: CASSDGQGFRNQPQHF

J: TRBJ2-2
V: TRBV18
CDR3: CASSPATVAGELFF

J: TRBJ2-1
V: TRBV30
CDR3: CAWRTGTSGRNEQFF

J: TRBJ2-3
V: TRBV7-2
CDR3: CASSLARGYGDTQYF

J: TRBJ1-2
V: TRBV21-1
CDR3: CASSKRQGSGGYTF

J: TRBJ1-5
V: TRBV11-2
CDR3: CASSLDGTGTRQPQHF

J: TRBJ2-7
V: TRBV7-6
CDR3: CASSRGTSGIYEQYF

J: TRBJ1-6
V: TRBV5-1
CDR3: CASSLAGDPELSPLHF

J: TRBJ2-5
V: TRBV24-1
CDR3: CATSDSRGIAQYF

J: TRBJ2-1
V: TRBV19
CDR3: CASSSQPETVYNEQFF

J: TRBJ2-4
V: TRBV7-8
CDR3: CASSFDSRDIQYF

J: TRBJ2-1
V: TRBV6-5
CDR3: CASSYSGTGTNEQFF

J: TRBJ1-4
V: TRBV7-9
CDR3: CASSLPTGNEKLFF

J: TRBJ1-1
V: TRBV5-1
CDR3: CASSLRQGGGTEAFF

J: TRBJ1-2
V: TRBV25-1
CDR3: CASSESPGRRGYTF

J: TRBJ2-1
V: TRBV14
CDR3: CASSQETSGSFEQFF

J: TRBJ2-3
V: TRBV5-8
CDR3: CASSFLAHRTDTQYF